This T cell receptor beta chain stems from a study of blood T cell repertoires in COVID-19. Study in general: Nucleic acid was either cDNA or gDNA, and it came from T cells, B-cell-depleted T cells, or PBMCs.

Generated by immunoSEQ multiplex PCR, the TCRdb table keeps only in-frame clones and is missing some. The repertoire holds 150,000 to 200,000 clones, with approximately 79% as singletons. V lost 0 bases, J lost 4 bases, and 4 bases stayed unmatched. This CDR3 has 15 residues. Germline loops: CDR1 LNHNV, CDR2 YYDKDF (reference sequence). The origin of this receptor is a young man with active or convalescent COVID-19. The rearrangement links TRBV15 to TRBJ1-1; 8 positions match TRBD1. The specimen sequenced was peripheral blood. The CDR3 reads CATSRDRGPGTEAFF. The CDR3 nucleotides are TGTGCCACCAGCAGAGACAGGGGGCCGGGCACTGAAGCTTTCTTT.